This T cell receptor (beta chain) comes out of a study of PD-L1 blockade in urothelial cancer. Study context: Patients started atezolizumab at some point between 2012 and 2014, 1,200 mg intravenously every 3 weeks.

Trimming removed 5 bases from V and 4 bases from J; junction bases left unmatched: 4. Germline V lookup: CDR1 WNHNN, CDR2 SYGVQD (reference sequence). The CDR3 has 15 residues. Clones were sequenced by immunoSEQ multiplex PCR, and TCRdb holds only the in-frame ones, with some missing. The table includes 70,000 or so clones, roughly 88% detected once. Time point defined: pretreatment peripheral blood. The chain employs TRBV10-1 and TRBJ2-2; 10 nucleotides align to TRBD1. The sequencing used PBMCs, collected around atezolizumab (anti-PD-L1) treatment. The clonotype comes from a man aged 70 or older with urothelial cancer. The CDR3 DNA reads as TGCGCCAGCAGTTCCGGGACAGGGGTCACCGGGGAGCTGTTTTTT. This translates into CASSSGTGVTGELFF.